This T cell receptor beta chain was observed in a study of T cells in Graves' hyperthyroidism and ophthalmopathy. Background on the study: Peripheral blood was secured at the point of initial diagnosis, before any treatment.

The CDR3 totals 13 residues. Trimming pared 3 bases from V and 8 bases from J, leaving 13 bases between. Germline V CDR1 and CDR2: SGHTA, FQGNSA. This clonotype has a count of ten or more. The source material, RNA transcripts, was used to amplify TCR beta CDR3 regions. Primed by the HTBI set, a first-round RT-PCR was run on the TCR CDR3. MiXCR, run by TCRdb on the multiplex PCR reads, gives a single entry per CDR3 protein. There are 450,000 to 500,000 distinct CDR3 sequences in the sample; about 22% occur only once, and about half lies in the top ten. Sequencing used blood. The J gene is TRBJ1-2, the V gene TRBV7-2; D is undetermined. This receptor was taken from a woman in her seventies with Graves' ophthalmopathy. The CDR3 nucleotides read TGTGCCAGCAGCTTGAGTGGCAAGGAGGGCTACACCTTC. Encoded protein: CASSLSGKEGYTF.